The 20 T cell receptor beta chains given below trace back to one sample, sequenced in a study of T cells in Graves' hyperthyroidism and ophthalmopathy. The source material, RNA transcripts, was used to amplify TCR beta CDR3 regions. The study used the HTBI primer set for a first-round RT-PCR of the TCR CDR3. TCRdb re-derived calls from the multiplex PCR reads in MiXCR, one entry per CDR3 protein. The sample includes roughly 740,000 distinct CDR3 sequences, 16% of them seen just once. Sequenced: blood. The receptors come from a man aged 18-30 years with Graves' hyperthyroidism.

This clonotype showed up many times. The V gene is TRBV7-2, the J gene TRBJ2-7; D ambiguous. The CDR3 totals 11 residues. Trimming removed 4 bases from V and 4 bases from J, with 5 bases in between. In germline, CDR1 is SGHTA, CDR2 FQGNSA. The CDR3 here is CASSWDYEQYF. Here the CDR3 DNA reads TGTGCCAGCAGCTGGGATTACGAGCAGTACTTC.

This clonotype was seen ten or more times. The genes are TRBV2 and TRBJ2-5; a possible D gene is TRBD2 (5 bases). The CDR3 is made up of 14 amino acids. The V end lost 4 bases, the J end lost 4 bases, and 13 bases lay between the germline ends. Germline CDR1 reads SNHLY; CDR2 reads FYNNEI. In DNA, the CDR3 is TGTGCCAGCAGTGTAGTATACAGCGGAGAGACCCAGTACTTC. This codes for CASSVVYSGETQYF.

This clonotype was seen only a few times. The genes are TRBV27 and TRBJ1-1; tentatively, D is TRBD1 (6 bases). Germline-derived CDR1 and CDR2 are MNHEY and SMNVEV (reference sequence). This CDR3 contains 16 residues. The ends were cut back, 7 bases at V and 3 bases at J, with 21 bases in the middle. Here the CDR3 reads CASTPIDRHRDTEAFF. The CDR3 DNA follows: TGTGCCAGCACACCTATAGACAGGCACCGAGACACTGAAGCTTTCTTT.

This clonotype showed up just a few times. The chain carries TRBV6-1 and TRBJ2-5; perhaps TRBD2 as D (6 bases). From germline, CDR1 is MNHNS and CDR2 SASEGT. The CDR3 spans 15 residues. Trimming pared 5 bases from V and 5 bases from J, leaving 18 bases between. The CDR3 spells CASSTGTRRKETQYF. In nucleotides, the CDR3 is TGTGCCAGCAGTACCGGGACTCGTCGTAAGGAGACCCAGTACTTC.

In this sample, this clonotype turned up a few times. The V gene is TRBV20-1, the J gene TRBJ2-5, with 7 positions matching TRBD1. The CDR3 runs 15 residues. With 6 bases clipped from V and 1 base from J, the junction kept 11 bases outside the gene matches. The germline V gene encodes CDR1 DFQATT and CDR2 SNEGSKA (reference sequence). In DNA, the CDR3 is TGCAGTGCATTCTCTTCCCGGGACAGCCAAGAGACCCAGTACTTC. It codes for CSAFSSRDSQETQYF.

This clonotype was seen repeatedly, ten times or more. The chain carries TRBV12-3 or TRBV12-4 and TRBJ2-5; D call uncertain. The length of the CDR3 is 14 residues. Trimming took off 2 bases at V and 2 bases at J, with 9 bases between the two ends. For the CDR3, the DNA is TGTGCCAGCAGTTTATTTACCGGGCAAGAGACCCAGTACTTC. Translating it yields CASSLFTGQETQYF.

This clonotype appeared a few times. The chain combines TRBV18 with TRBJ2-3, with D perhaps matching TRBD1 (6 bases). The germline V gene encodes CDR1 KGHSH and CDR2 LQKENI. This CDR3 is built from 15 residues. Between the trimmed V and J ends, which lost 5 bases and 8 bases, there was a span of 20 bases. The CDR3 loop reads CASSSEPGALGTQYF. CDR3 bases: TGTGCCAGCTCAAGTGAGCCAGGGGCCCTCGGTACGCAGTATTTT. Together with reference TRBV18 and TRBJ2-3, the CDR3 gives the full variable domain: NAGVMQNPRHLVRRRGQEARLRCSPMKGHSHVYWYRQLPEEGLKFMVYLQKENIIDESGMPKERFSAEFPKEGPSILRIQQVVRGDSAAYFCASSSEPGALGTQYFGPGTRLTVL.

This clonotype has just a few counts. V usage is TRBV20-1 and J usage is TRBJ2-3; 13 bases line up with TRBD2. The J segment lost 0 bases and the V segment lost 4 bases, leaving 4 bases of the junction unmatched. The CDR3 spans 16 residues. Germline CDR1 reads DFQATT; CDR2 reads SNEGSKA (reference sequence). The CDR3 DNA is TGCAGTGCTACCCCGGGACTAGCGGGGAGCACAGATACGCAGTATTTT. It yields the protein CSATPGLAGSTDTQYF.

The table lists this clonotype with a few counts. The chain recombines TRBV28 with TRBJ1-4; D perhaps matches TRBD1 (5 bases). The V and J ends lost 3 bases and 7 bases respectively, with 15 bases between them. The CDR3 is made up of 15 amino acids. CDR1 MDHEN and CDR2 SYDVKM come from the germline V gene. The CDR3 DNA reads TGTGCCAGCAGTTTTCCTCAGGGTGCGGGTGAAAAACTGTTTTTT. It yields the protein CASSFPQGAGEKLFF. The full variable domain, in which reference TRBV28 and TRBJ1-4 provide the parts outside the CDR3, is DVKVTQSSRYLVKRTGEKVFLECVQDMDHENMFWYRQDPGLGLRLIYFSYDVKMKEKGDIPEGYSVSREKKERFSLILESASTNQTSMYLCASSFPQGAGEKLFFGSGTQLSVL.

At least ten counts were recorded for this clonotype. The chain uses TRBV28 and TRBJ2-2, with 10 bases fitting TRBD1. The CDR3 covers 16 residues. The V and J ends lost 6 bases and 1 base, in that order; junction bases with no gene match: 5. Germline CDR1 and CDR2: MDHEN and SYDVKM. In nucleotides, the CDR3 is TGTGCCAGCAGCCGACAGGGGGCTATGAACACCGGGGAGCTGTTTTTT. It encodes CASSRQGAMNTGELFF.

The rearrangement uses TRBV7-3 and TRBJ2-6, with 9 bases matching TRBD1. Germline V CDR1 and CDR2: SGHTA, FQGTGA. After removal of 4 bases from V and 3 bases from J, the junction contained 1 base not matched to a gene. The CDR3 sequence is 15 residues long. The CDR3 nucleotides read TGTGCCAGCAGCTGGACAGGGGATGGGGCCAACGTCCTGACTTTC. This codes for CASSWTGDGANVLTF. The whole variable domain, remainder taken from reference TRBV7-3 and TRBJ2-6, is GAGVSQTPSNKVTEKGKYVELRCDPISGHTALYWYRQSLGQGPEFLIYFQGTGAADDSGLPNDRFFAVRPEGSVSTLKIQRTERGDSAVYLCASSWTGDGANVLTFGAGSRLTVL.

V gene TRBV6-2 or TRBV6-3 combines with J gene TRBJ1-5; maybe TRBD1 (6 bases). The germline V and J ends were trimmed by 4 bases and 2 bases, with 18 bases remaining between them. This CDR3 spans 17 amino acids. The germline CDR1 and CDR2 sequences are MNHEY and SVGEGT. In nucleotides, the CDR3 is TGTGCCAGCAGTTCCCTTAGGGGGATCAGGGGCAATCAGCCCCAGCATTTT. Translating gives CASSSLRGIRGNQPQHF.

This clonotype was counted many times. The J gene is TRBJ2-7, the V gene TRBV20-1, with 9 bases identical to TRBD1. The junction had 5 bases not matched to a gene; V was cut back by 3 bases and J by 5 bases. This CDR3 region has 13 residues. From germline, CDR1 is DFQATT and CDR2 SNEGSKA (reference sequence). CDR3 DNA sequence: TGCAGTGCTAGGAGGGACAGGGTGGACGAGCAGTACTTC. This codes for CSARRDRVDEQYF.

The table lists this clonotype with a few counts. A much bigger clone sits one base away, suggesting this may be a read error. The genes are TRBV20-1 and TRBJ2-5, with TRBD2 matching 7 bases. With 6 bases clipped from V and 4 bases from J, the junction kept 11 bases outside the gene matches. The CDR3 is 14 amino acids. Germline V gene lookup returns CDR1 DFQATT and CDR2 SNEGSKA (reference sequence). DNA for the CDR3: TGCAGTGCAGTCCGCGGGAGCCGGGCAGAGACCCAGTACTTC. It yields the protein CSAVRGSRAETQYF.

In DNA, the CDR3 is TGTGCCAGCAGCAAGGAGTCTTTTGGGGAGCAGTACTTC. This codes for CASSKESFGEQYF. The chain recombines TRBV11-2 with TRBJ2-7; D unresolved. The V gene lost 5 bases and the J gene lost 7 bases, with 15 bases spanning the gap. The CDR3 has 13 residues. Germline V lookup: CDR1 SGHAT, CDR2 FQNNGV.

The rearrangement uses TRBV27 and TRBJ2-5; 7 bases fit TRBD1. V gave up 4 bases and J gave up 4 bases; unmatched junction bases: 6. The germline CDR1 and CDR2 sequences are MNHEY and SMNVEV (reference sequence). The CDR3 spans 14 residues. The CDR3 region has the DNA TGTGCCAGCAGTTCGACAGGGTCGGGAGAGACCCAGTACTTC. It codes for CASSSTGSGETQYF.

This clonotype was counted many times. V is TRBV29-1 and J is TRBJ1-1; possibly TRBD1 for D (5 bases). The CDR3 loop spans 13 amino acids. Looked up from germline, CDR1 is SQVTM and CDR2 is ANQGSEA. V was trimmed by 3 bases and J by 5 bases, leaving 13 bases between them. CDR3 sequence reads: CSVEAGRETEAFF. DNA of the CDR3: TGCAGCGTTGAGGCGGGCAGGGAAACTGAAGCTTTCTTT.

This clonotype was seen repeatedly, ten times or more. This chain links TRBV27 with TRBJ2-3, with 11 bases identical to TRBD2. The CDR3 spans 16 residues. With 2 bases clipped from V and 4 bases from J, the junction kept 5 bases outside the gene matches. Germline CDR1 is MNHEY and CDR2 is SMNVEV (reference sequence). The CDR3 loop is CASSLRLAGGADTQYF. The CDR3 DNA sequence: TGTGCCAGCAGTTTACGTCTAGCGGGAGGTGCAGATACGCAGTATTTT.

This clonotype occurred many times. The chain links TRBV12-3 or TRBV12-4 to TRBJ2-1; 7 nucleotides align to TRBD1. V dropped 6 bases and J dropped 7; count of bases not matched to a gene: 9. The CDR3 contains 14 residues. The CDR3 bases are TGTGCCAGCAGCGCGAGACAGGGCTGGAATGAGCAGTTCTTC. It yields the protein CASSARQGWNEQFF.

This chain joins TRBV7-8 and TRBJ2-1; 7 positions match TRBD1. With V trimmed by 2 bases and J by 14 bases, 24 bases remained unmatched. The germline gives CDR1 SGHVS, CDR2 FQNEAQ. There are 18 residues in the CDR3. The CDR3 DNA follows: TGTGCCAGCAGCTTAATGGGTGCGAGGGGGCTTTTGCTCGTCGAGGAGTTCTTC. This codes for CASSLMGARGLLLVEEFF. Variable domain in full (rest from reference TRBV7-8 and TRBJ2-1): GAGVSQSPRYKVAKRGQDVALRCDPISGHVSLFWYQQALGQGPEFLTYFQNEAQLDKSGLPSDRFFAERPEGSVSTLKIQRTQQEDSAVYLCASSLMGARGLLLVEEFFGPGTRLTVL.